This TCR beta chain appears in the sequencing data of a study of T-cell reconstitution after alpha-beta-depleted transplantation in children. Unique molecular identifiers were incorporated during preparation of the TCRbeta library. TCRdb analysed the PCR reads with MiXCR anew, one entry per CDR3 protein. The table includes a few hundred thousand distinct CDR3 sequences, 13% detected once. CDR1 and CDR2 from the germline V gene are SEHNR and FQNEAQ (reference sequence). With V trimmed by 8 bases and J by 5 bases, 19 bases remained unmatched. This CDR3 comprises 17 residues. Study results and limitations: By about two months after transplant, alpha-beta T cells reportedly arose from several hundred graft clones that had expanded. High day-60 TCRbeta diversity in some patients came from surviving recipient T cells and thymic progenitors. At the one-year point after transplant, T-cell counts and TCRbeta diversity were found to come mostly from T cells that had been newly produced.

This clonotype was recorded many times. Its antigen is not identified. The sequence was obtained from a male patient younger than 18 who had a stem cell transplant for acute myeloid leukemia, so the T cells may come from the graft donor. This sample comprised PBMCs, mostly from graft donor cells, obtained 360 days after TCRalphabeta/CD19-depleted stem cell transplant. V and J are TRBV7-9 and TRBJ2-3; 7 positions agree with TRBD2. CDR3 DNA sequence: TGTGCCAGCGACCCATTGGCCAGGGAGGGTGAGGGAGATACGCAGTATTTT. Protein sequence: CASDPLAREGEGDTQYF.